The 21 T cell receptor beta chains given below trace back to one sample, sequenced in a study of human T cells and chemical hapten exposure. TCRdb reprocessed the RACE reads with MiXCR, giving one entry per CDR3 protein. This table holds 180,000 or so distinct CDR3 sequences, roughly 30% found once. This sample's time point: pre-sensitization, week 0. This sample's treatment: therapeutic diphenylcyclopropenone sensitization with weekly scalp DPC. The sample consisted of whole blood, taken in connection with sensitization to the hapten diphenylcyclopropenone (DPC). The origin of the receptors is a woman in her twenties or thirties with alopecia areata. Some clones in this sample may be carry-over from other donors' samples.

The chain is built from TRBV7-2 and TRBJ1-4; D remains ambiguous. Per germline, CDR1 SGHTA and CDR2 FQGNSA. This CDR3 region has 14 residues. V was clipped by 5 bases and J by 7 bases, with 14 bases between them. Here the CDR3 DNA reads TGTGCCAGCAGCCAAGGTGGAGTTACTGAAAAACTGTTTTTT. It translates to CASSQGGVTEKLFF.

CDR3: CASSQDSLAGDGGELFF. In nucleotides, the CDR3 is TGTGCCAGCAGCCAAGATTCACTAGCGGGGGACGGTGGGGAGCTGTTTTTT. This chain uses TRBV3-1 with TRBJ2-2; 11 bases line up with TRBD2. CDR1 LGHDT and CDR2 YNNKEL come from the germline V gene (reference sequence). V lost 0 bases to trimming and J lost 8 bases; unmatched junction nucleotides: 8. The CDR3 length is 17 residues.

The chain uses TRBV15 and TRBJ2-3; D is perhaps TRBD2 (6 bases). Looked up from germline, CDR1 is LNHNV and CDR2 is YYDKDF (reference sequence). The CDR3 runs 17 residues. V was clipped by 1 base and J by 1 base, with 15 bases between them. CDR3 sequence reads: CATSRAHKGTGTDTQYF. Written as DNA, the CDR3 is TGTGCCACCAGCAGAGCACATAAGGGGACTGGCACAGATACGCAGTATTTT. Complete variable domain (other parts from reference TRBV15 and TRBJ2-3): DAMVIQNPRYQVTQFGKPVTLSCSQTLNHNVMYWYQQKSSQAPKLLFHYYDKDFNNEADTPDNFQSRRPNTSFCFLDIRSPGLGDTAMYLCATSRAHKGTGTDTQYFGPGTRLTVL.

CDR3 sequence: CATHRGRSVSYEQYF. CDR3 nucleotides: TGTGCCACTCACAGGGGACGCTCTGTGTCCTACGAGCAGTACTTC. J is TRBJ2-7 and V is TRBV28; 7 nucleotides line up with TRBD1. V shed 10 bases and J 1 base; nucleotides not matched to a gene: 13. This CDR3 is 15 amino acids long. Germline values: CDR1 MDHEN, CDR2 SYDVKM.

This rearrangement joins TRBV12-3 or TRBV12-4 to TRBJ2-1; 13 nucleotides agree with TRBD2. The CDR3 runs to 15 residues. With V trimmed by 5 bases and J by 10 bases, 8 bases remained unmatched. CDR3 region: CASSTSGRAGEEQFF. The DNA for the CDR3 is TGTGCCAGCAGTACTAGCGGGAGGGCCGGGGAAGAGCAGTTCTTC.

CDR3 bases: TGTGCCAGCAGTCCCGACAGGGAGGCGGACAATCAGCCCCAGCATTTT. This gives the protein CASSPDREADNQPQHF. This chain connects TRBV28 to TRBJ1-5; 7 bases line up with TRBD1. Germline V lookup: CDR1 MDHEN, CDR2 SYDVKM. Germline trimming cut 5 bases from V and 3 bases from J; bases unmatched to any gene: 10. The CDR3 spans 16 residues.

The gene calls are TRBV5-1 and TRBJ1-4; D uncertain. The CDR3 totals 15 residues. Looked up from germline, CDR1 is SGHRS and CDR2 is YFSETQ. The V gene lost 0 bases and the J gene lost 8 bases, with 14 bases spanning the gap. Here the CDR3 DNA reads TGCGCCAGCAGCTTGGAAGGTCGCAGGATCGAAAAACTGTTTTTT. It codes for CASSLEGRRIEKLFF.

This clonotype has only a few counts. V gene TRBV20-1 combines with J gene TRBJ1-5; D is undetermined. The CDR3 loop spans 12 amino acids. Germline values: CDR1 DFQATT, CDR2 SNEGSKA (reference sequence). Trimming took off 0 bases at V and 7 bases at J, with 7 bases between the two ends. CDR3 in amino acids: CSARDRLQPQHF. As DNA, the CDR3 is TGCAGTGCTAGAGATCGGTTACAGCCCCAGCATTTT.

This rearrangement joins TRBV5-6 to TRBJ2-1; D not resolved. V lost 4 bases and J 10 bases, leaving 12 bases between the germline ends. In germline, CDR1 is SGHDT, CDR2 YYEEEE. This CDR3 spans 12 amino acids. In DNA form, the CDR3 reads TGTGCCAGCAGCCCAGGACGGCGAGAGCAGTTCTTC. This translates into CASSPGRREQFF.

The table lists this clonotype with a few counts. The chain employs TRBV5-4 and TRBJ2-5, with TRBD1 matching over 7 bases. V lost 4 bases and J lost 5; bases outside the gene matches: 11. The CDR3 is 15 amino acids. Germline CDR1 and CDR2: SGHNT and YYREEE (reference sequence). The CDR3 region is CASSRSTGVRETQYF. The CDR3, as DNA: TGTGCCAGCAGCCGATCAACAGGGGTCCGTGAGACCCAGTACTTC.

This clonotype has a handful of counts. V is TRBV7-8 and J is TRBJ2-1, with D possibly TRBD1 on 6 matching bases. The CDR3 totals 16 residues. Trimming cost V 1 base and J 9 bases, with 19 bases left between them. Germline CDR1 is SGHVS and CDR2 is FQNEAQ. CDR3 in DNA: TGTGCCAGCAGCTTAGAGAGGGGGTGGGCGGCCGGTGAGCAGTTCTTC. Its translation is CASSLERGWAAGEQFF.

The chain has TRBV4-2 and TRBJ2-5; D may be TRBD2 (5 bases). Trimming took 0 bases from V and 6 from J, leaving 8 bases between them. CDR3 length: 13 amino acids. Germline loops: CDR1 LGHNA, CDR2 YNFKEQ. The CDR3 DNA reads TGTGCCAGCAGCCAAGAGAGGGTCCAGACCCAGTACTTC. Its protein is CASSQERVQTQYF.

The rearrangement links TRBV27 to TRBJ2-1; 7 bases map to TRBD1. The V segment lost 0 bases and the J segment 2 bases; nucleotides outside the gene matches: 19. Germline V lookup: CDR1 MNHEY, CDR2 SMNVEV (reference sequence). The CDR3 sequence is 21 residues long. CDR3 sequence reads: CASSLSSSPSDRVSPYNEQFF. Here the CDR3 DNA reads TGTGCCAGCAGTTTATCCTCCTCACCGTCCGACAGGGTTAGCCCCTACAATGAGCAGTTCTTC.

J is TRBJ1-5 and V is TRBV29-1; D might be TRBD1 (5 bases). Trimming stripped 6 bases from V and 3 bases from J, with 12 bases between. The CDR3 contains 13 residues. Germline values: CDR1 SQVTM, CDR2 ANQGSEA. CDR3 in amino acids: CSVSQGTNQPQHF. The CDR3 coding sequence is TGCAGCGTCTCCCAAGGGACCAATCAGCCCCAGCATTTT.

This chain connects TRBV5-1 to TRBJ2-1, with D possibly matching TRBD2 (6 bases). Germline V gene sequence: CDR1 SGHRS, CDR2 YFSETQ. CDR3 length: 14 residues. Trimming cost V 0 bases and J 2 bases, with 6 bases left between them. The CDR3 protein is CASSLVAAYNEQFF. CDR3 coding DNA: TGCGCCAGCAGCTTGGTAGCGGCCTACAATGAGCAGTTCTTC.

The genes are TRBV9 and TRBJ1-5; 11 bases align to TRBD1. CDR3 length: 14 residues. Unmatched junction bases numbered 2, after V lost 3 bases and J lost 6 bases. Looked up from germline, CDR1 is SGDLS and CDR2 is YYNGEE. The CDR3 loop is CASSAGTGGQPQHF. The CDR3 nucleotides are TGTGCCAGCAGCGCGGGGACAGGGGGTCAGCCCCAGCATTTT.

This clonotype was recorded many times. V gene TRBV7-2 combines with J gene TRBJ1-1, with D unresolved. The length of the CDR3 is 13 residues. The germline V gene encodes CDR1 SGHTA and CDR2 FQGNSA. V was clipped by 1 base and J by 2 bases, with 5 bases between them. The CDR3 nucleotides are TGTGCCAGCAGCTTAGGGGAAAACACTGAAGCTTTCTTT. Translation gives CASSLGENTEAFF.

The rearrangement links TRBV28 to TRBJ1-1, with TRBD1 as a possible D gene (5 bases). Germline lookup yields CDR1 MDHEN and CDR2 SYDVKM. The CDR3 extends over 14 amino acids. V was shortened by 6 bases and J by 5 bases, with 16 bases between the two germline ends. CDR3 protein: CASRAGKGFTEAFF. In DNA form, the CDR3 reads TGTGCCAGCAGGGCAGGAAAGGGGTTTACTGAAGCTTTCTTT.

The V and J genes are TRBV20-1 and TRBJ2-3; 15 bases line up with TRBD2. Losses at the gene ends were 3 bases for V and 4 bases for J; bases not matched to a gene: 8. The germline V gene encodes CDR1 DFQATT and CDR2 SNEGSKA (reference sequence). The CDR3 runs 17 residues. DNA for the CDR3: TGCAGTGCTAGCGCGGGACTAGCGGGGGGCATCGCAGATACGCAGTATTTT. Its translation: CSASAGLAGGIADTQYF.

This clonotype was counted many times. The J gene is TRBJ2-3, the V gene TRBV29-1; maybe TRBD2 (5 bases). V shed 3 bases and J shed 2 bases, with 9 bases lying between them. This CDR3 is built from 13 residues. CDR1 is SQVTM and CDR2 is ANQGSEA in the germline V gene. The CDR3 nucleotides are TGCAGCGTTGATGGCGGGCCCACAGATACGCAGTATTTT. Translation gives CSVDGGPTDTQYF.

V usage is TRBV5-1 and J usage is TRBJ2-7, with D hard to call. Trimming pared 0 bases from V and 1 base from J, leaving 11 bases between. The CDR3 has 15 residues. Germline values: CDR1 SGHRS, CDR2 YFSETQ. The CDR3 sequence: CASSLGGRRSYEQYF. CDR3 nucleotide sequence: TGCGCCAGCAGCTTGGGCGGCAGACGGTCCTACGAGCAGTACTTC.